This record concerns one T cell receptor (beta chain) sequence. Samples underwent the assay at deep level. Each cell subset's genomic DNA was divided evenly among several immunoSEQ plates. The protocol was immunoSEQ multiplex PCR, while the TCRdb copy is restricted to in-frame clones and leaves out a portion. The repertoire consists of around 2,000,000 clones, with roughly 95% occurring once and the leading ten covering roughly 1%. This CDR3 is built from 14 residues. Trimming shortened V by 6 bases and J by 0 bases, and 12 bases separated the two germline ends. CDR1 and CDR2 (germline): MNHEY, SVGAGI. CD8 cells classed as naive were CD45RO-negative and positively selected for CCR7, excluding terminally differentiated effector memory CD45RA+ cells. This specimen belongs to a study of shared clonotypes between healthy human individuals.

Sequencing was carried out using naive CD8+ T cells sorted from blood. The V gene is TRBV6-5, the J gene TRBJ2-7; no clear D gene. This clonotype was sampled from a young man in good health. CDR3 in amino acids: CASRSDAFSYEQYF. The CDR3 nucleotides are TGTGCCAGCAGAAGCGACGCGTTCTCCTACGAGCAGTACTTC.